This TCR beta chain was documented in a study of T-cell reconstitution after alpha-beta-depleted transplantation in children. Overall study results and limits: Expanded clones from the graft, numbering several hundred, reportedly supplied alpha-beta T cells about two months after transplant. For some patients, TCRbeta diversity was high at day 60 because of recipient T cells and thymic progenitors that survived. The main origin of T-cell counts and diversity one year after transplant was newly produced T cells.

Per the germline V gene, CDR1 is SGHVS and CDR2 is FNYEAQ. The length of the CDR3 is 14 residues. Deletions cut 5 bases from V and 2 bases from J, with 11 bases between. Unique molecular identifiers tagged the TCRbeta library. TCRdb reprocessed the PCR reads via MiXCR and lists one record per CDR3 protein. Of about 600,000 distinct CDR3 sequences listed, roughly 13% were seen once; the top ten hold approximately 2.1%. The sample holds many counts of this clonotype. Its matching antigen is unknown. The source was PBMCs, mostly from graft donor cells, collected 360 days after TCRalphabeta/CD19-depleted stem cell transplant. The chain employs TRBV7-6 and TRBJ2-3; D call uncertain. The receptor comes from a male patient younger than 18 who had a stem cell transplant for acute myeloid leukemia, so the T cells may come from the graft donor. The CDR3 DNA is TGTGCCAGCAGCCCGTTAAGGGACACAGATACGCAGTATTTT. Protein product: CASSPLRDTDTQYF.